This TCR beta chain was sequenced during a study of T-cell reconstitution after alpha-beta-depleted transplantation in children. The TCRbeta library was prepared with unique molecular identifiers. MiXCR, run by TCRdb on the PCR reads, gives a single entry per CDR3 protein. The sample has fewer than 350,000 distinct CDR3 sequences, about 9.9% seen once. Findings and caveats of the study: At one year after transplant, newly produced T cells mostly accounted for T-cell counts and diversity. Expanded graft clones numbering several hundred reportedly gave rise to alpha-beta T cells about two months after transplant. Recipient T cells and thymic progenitors that survived gave rise to the high TCRbeta diversity observed at day 60 in some patients.

The CDR3 is made up of 14 amino acids. Germline-derived CDR1 and CDR2 are LNHNV and YYDKDF (reference sequence). With 1 base clipped from V and 1 base from J, the junction kept 1 base outside the gene matches. This clonotype showed up many times. The antigen remains undetermined. The sample in question was peripheral blood, obtained 180 days after TCRalphabeta/CD19-depleted stem cell transplant. The TCR comes from a male patient between 2 and 10 years old who had a stem cell transplant for chronic granulomatous disease, so the T cells may come from the graft donor. This chain links TRBV15 with TRBJ2-7; the match to TRBD2 covers 7 bases. This CDR3 reads CATSRGGGSYEQYF. DNA for the CDR3: TGTGCCACCAGCAGAGGGGGGGGTTCCTACGAGCAGTACTTC.